Listed below are T cell receptor beta chains from one sample, sequenced in a study of cytomegalovirus exposure and HLA in healthy donors. TCRdb keeps only in-frame clones here, not all; method: immunoSEQ multiplex PCR. The data contain about 110,000 clones, over 70% of them singletons. Sequencing was carried out using PBMCs. These receptors were taken from a male donor in good health and CMV-seronegative. Each CDR3 is given with its conserved first and last residue. The D gene is left open where the match is weak. Where a row states a size, it is once, few, many or the class of an expanded clone; other rows omit it.

j_call d_call v_call clone_size cdr3_nt cdr3_aa
TRBJ1-2 TRBD1 TRBV27 few TGTGCCAGCAGTTTATCAGGGGGACAGGGGGTGAACTATGGCTACACCTTC CASSLSGGQGVNYGYTF
TRBJ1-4 TRBD1 TRBV28 . TGTGCCAGCAGTGCCACAGGGGGCAAACTGTTTTTT CASSATGGKLFF
TRBJ1-2 . TRBV12-5 . TGTGCTAGTGGCCGCGATACAGGGCGCGAGGGCTACACCTTC CASGRDTGREGYTF
TRBJ2-7 TRBD2 TRBV4-1 . TGCGCCAGCAGCCAAGCCCCTACTAGCGGGAGTGCCTACGAGCAGTACTTC CASSQAPTSGSAYEQYF
TRBJ2-3 . TRBV14 . TGTGCCAGCAGCCCCTCTAGAGATACGCAGTATTTT CASSPSRDTQYF
TRBJ2-3 . TRBV11-3 many TGTGCCAGCAGCACCATTAGCGGCACAGATACGCAGTATTTT CASSTISGTDTQYF
TRBJ2-7 . TRBV2 . TGTGCCAGCAGTGAAGCCAGGAACAAGCAGTACTTC CASSEARNKQYF
TRBJ2-3 . TRBV5-6 . TGTGCCAGCAGCTTATGGCGGGACACAGATACGCAGTATTTT CASSLWRDTDTQYF
TRBJ2-3 . TRBV6-5 . TGTGCCAGCAGCATCACCGGGACAGATACGCAGTATTTT CASSITGTDTQYF
TRBJ2-3 TRBD1 TRBV19 . TGTGCCAGTAGGAGACAGGGGGCATTATTCACAGATACGCAGTATTTT CASRRQGALFTDTQYF
TRBJ1-5 TRBD1 TRBV5-1 . TGCGCCAGCAGTTTTTTGACAGGGGGGCTTCAGCCCCAGCATTTT CASSFLTGGLQPQHF
TRBJ2-2 TRBD1 TRBV7-2 . TGTGCCAGCAGCTTCTTCACAGGGGCAGCGAACACCGGGGAGCTGTTTTTT CASSFFTGAANTGELFF
TRBJ1-2 . TRBV4-3 . TGCGCCAGCAGCCACGCCGGAGGGAATTATGGCTACACCTTC CASSHAGGNYGYTF
TRBJ2-7 . TRBV11-2 few TGTGCCAGCAGTTTATCGGACTCGTACTCCTACGAGCAGTACTTC CASSLSDSYSYEQYF
TRBJ2-1 TRBD2 TRBV25-1 . TGTGCCAGCAGTGAGGGGCTAGCGGGAGGTGGGCACAATGAGCAGTTCTTC CASSEGLAGGGHNEQFF
TRBJ2-5 . TRBV10-3 . TGTGCCATCAGTGATGAGGAGACCCAGTACTTC CAISDEETQYF
TRBJ1-4 . TRBV28 . TGTGCCAGCAGTTCACCTATTACCGCCGGGGGGGCAGAGGTGGAAAAACTGTTTTTT CASSSPITAGGAEVEKLFF
TRBJ2-5 . TRBV6-1 . TGTGCCAGCAGTGCCGGGACAACCATTAGAGAAGAGACCCAGTACTTC CASSAGTTIREETQYF
TRBJ1-4 . TRBV27 . TGTGCCAGCAGTTTACGAGGGCTGGGAGAAAAACTGTTTTTT CASSLRGLGEKLFF
TRBJ1-5 . TRBV19 . TGTGCCACACAGATTTATAGCAATCAGCCCCAGCATTTT CATQIYSNQPQHF
TRBJ1-5 . TRBV7-2 . TGTGCCAGCAGCTTAGAGGCGGACTATAGCAATCAGCCCCAGCATTTT CASSLEADYSNQPQHF
TRBJ2-7 TRBD2 TRBV4-3 . TGCGCCAGCAGCCACGACGGGACTAGCGGGAGTAATTTCCAGTACTTC CASSHDGTSGSNFQYF
TRBJ2-6 . TRBV9 few TGTGCCAGCAGCGTAGGTGGACAGCTAGCCTCTGGGGCCAACGTCCTGACTTTC CASSVGGQLASGANVLTF
TRBJ2-7 . TRBV15 . TGTGCCACCAGCAGAGACAGGGCAAGGTCCTACGAGCAGTACTTC CATSRDRARSYEQYF
TRBJ2-3 TRBD1 TRBV18 . TGTGCCAGCTCACCACAGGGGGCATCGGATACGCAGTATTTT CASSPQGASDTQYF
TRBJ2-1 . TRBV11-3 . TGTGCCAGCAGTCAACTCACAGGGGGGGACAATGAGCAGTTCTTC CASSQLTGGDNEQFF
TRBJ2-3 TRBD1 TRBV15 . TGTGCCACCAGCAGAGAGGGACAGCACACAGATACGCAGTATTTT CATSREGQHTDTQYF
TRBJ1-3 TRBD1 TRBV30 . TGTGCCTGGAGTGTACTAGGGACAGGGGGCAAGGTTTCTGGAAACACCATATATTTT CAWSVLGTGGKVSGNTIYF
TRBJ2-1 TRBD2 TRBV18 once TGTGCCAGCTCACCACCAGGGACTAGCGGGAGCGGTGAGCAGTTCTTC CASSPPGTSGSGEQFF
TRBJ1-1 TRBD1 TRBV19 . TGTGCCAGTCGGACAGGGCCCGCGAACACTGAAGCTTTCTTT CASRTGPANTEAFF
TRBJ1-2 . TRBV18 . TGTGCCAGCTCACCGGTAGATCTTAACTATGGCTACACCTTC CASSPVDLNYGYTF
TRBJ2-7 TRBD2 TRBV15 . TGTGCCACCAGCGGCGGACGCGGGAGGTACTTC CATSGGRGRYF
TRBJ2-4 . TRBV11-2 . TGTGCCAGCCAACCGCGAGGGTTCCCCAAAAACATTCAGTACTTC CASQPRGFPKNIQYF
TRBJ2-3 TRBD2 TRBV7-2 . TGTGCCAGCAGCTTAGACCTAGGCGGGAGTAGCACAGATACGCAGTATTTT CASSLDLGGSSTDTQYF
TRBJ2-1 TRBD2 TRBV30 . TGTGCCTGGAGTGTATTACGCGGGGGACGTGAGCAGTTCTTC CAWSVLRGGREQFF
TRBJ2-2 TRBD2 TRBV28 . TGTGCCAGCAGCCCAGGTACTAGCGGGAGAGTAACCGGGGAGCTGTTTTTT CASSPGTSGRVTGELFF
TRBJ2-5 TRBD2 TRBV4-1 . TGCGCCAGCAGCCAAGAAGCTAGCGGGAGGGAGAACCAGTACTTC CASSQEASGRENQYF
TRBJ2-1 TRBD2 TRBV9 once TGTGCCAGCAGCGTAGTGAGCGGGAGTGAGTTCGGGCAGTTCTTC CASSVVSGSEFGQFF
TRBJ2-3 . TRBV27 once TGTGCCAGCAGTTTATCCTACAGAACCAGCACAGATACGCAGTATTTT CASSLSYRTSTDTQYF
TRBJ2-1 . TRBV11-2 . TGTGCCAGCAGCCAGGACTGGAGCTCCTACAATGAGCAGTTCTTC CASSQDWSSYNEQFF
TRBJ2-3 . TRBV28 . TGTGCCAGCAGTTTAGACGGGACATCTAGCACAGATACGCAGTATTTT CASSLDGTSSTDTQYF
TRBJ2-6 . TRBV5-4 few TGTGCCAGCAGCTTGTTGGAGGGGGCCAACGTCCTGACTTTC CASSLLEGANVLTF
TRBJ1-1 TRBD1 TRBV30 . TGTGCCTGGAGCGGACAGGCGTACACTGAAGCTTTCTTT CAWSGQAYTEAFF
TRBJ1-2 TRBD1 TRBV4-1 few TGCGCCAGCAGCCTTCAGGGGGCGGGTGGCTACACCTTC CASSLQGAGGYTF
TRBJ2-5 . TRBV11-3 . TGTGCCAGCAGCTCGGACAGCCAAGAGACCCAGTACTTC CASSSDSQETQYF
TRBJ2-7 TRBD1 TRBV28 . TGTGCCAGCAGTTCGCCGGGACAGTCCTACGAGCAGTACTTC CASSSPGQSYEQYF
TRBJ1-5 . TRBV7-2 . TGTGCCAGCAGTCAGGGTGTAGGCAATCAGCCCCAGCATTTT CASSQGVGNQPQHF
TRBJ2-1 TRBD2 TRBV5-1 . TGCGCCAGCAGCTTAGCGGGAGAAGTGCAGTTCTTC CASSLAGEVQFF
TRBJ1-5 . TRBV5-1 . TGCGCCAGCAGCTTACAGGGTATAGGACAGCCCCAGCATTTT CASSLQGIGQPQHF
TRBJ2-7 TRBD1 TRBV11-3 few TGTGCCAGCAGCTGGGGGGACAGGGGGCGCGAGCAGTACTTC CASSWGDRGREQYF
TRBJ2-2 . TRBV9 . TGTGCCAGCAGCGTACGTTCAGCGGCGAACACCGGGGAGCTGTTTTTT CASSVRSAANTGELFF
TRBJ1-2 . TRBV7-9 . TGTGCCAGCAGCTTAGCCGTCAAGGGGGACCTAGCTAACTATGGCTACACCTTC CASSLAVKGDLANYGYTF
TRBJ2-3 TRBD2 TRBV4-2 . TGTGCCAGCAGCCAAGGGACTAGCAGCGCAGATACGCAGTATTTT CASSQGTSSADTQYF
TRBJ2-5 . TRBV6-5 few TGTGCCAGCAGTTCCGCAGGGTCGAAGACCCAGTACTTC CASSSAGSKTQYF